This entry describes one T cell receptor beta chain. The data belong to a study of blood T cell repertoires in COVID-19. The germline CDR1 and CDR2 sequences are LNHDA and SQIVND (reference sequence). V was trimmed by 7 bases and J by 8 bases, leaving 11 bases between them. CDR3 length equals 11 residues. Profiled with immunoSEQ multiplex PCR; TCRdb holds only in-frame clones, not every one. This table holds about 200,000 clones, around 83% found once. This sequence originates from a woman between 45 and 65 years old with COVID-19, enrolled during active disease. The rearrangement uses TRBV19 and TRBJ1-2; D not resolved. The sequenced sample consisted of peripheral blood. CDR3 in DNA: TGTGCCAGTAAGGAGGGAGGGGGCTACACCTTC. The encoded protein is CASKEGGGYTF. The full variable domain, completed using reference TRBV19 and TRBJ1-2, is DGGITQSPKYLFRKEGQNVTLSCEQNLNHDAMYWYRQDPGQGLRLIYYSQIVNDFQKGDIAEGYSVSREKKESFPLTVTSAQKNPTAFYLCASKEGGGYTFGSGTRLTVV.